These 22 T cell receptor beta chains were all obtained from the same sample, sequenced in a study of T cell responses to AZD1222 COVID-19 vaccine. Measured with immunoSEQ multiplex PCR; TCRdb has only the in-frame clones, and not every one. Among 85,000 or so clones listed, approximately 86% were seen once. Sequences were derived from peripheral blood, sampled 28 days after the second AZD1222 dose. The receptors derive from an adult who received the AZD1222 COVID-19 vaccine.

The chain is built from TRBV3-1 (or the pseudogene TRBV3-2) and TRBJ1-1; D remains ambiguous. Germline V CDR1 and CDR2: LGHDT, YNNKEL (reference sequence). V gave up 0 bases and J gave up 0 bases, with 11 bases separating them. The CDR3 consists of 16 residues. The CDR3 DNA reads as TGTGCCAGCAGCCAAGAGGTGGCAGGATTGAACACTGAAGCTTTCTTT. This codes for CASSQEVAGLNTEAFF.

The chain has TRBV4-1 and TRBJ2-1; D may be TRBD2 (5 bases). The V and J ends lost 0 bases and 4 bases respectively, with 13 bases between them. CDR3 length: 16 amino acids. Germline V gives CDR1 MGHRA, CDR2 YSYEKL. CDR3 protein: CASSQEDFSGYNEQFF. As DNA, the CDR3 is TGCGCCAGCAGCCAAGAGGACTTTAGTGGTTACAATGAGCAGTTCTTC.

This chain links TRBV11-1 with TRBJ2-7, with D unresolved. The V end was cut by 10 bases, the J end by 0 bases, with 7 bases between. CDR1 SGHAT and CDR2 FQDESV come from the germline V gene (reference sequence). The CDR3 has 11 amino acids. Written as DNA, the CDR3 is TGTGCCACCGGTTCCTCCTACGAGCAGTACTTC. Its protein product is CATGSSYEQYF.

The chain is built from TRBV28 and TRBJ2-7; 8 positions agree with TRBD2. Germline V gives CDR1 MDHEN, CDR2 SYDVKM. Germline trimming cut 5 bases from V and 6 bases from J; bases unmatched to any gene: 12. The CDR3 totals 15 residues. CDR3 sequence: CASSPPGTREVEQYF. CDR3 in DNA: TGTGCCAGCAGTCCCCCCGGGACTAGAGAAGTCGAGCAGTACTTC.

This clone has just a few counts. The chain recombines TRBV29-1 with TRBJ2-1, with TRBD1 matching 10 bases. CDR3 size: 14 residues. Germline V lookup: CDR1 SQVTM, CDR2 ANQGSEA. J gave up 4 bases and V 6 bases, and 6 bases lay outside the gene matches. CDR3 sequence (DNA): TGCAGCGTAGCCCGGGACAGGGGTTACAATGAGCAGTTCTTC. Amino acid sequence: CSVARDRGYNEQFF.

The rearrangement joins TRBV30 to TRBJ2-5; D may be TRBD1 (6 bases). The CDR3 length is 14 residues. Germline values: CDR1 GTSNPN, CDR2 SVGIG (reference sequence). V was trimmed by 8 bases and J by 1 base, leaving 17 bases between them. The CDR3: CAASGAIFQETQYF. The CDR3 bases are TGTGCCGCCTCAGGGGCGATCTTCCAAGAGACCCAGTACTTC. The full variable domain, its missing parts supplied by reference TRBV30 and TRBJ2-5, is SQTIHQWPATLVQPVGSPLSLECTVEGTSNPNLYWYRQAAGRGLQLLFYSVGIGQISSEVPQNLSASRPQDRQFILSSKKLLLSDSGFYLCAASGAIFQETQYFGPGTRLLVL.

The V and J genes are TRBV7-2 and TRBJ2-3; D assignment may be TRBD1 or TRBD2 (5 bases each). This CDR3 contains 14 residues. Germline V lookup: CDR1 SGHTA, CDR2 FQGNSA. V lost 1 base and J lost 1, with 6 bases in between. The DNA of the CDR3 is TGTGCCAGCAGCTTAGGGGGACGCACAGATACGCAGTATTTT. Translating it yields CASSLGGRTDTQYF.

The chain joins TRBV5-1 to TRBJ2-4; 7 bases are a match to TRBD1. This CDR3 spans 15 amino acids. Germline CDR1 is SGHRS and CDR2 is YFSETQ. The junction had 5 bases not matched to a gene; V was cut back by 0 bases and J by 5 bases. The CDR3 spells CASSLGTGAQNIQYF. CDR3 nucleotide sequence: TGCGCCAGCAGCTTGGGAACAGGGGCACAAAACATTCAGTACTTC.

This clone was detected once. This rearrangement joins TRBV28 to TRBJ1-5; TRBD1 aligns across 7 bases. After removal of 2 bases from V and 4 bases from J, the junction contained 2 bases not matched to a gene. The CDR3 runs to 14 residues. The V gene's germline CDR1 is MDHEN and CDR2 SYDVKM. The CDR3 is CASSLGTANQPQHF. The CDR3 DNA reads as TGTGCCAGCAGTTTAGGGACAGCTAATCAGCCCCAGCATTTT.

The chain uses TRBV7-6 and TRBJ2-5, with D unclear. Per the germline V gene, CDR1 is SGHVS and CDR2 is FNYEAQ. This CDR3 region has 15 residues. V gave up 5 bases and J gave up 1 base, with 14 bases separating them. The CDR3 bases are TGTGCCAGCAGCCAAAATGGGGTAACCCAAGAGACCCAGTACTTC. It yields the protein CASSQNGVTQETQYF.

This clone has just one count. V usage is TRBV5-1 and J usage is TRBJ2-3; a possible D gene is TRBD2 (6 bases). The CDR3 is made up of 14 amino acids. Deletions cut 5 bases from V and 4 bases from J, with 14 bases between. From germline, CDR1 is SGHRS and CDR2 YFSETQ. The CDR3 bases are TGCGCCAGCAGAGGAGGGGTCAAAGCAGATACGCAGTATTTT. Its translation: CASRGGVKADTQYF.

This clone was seen once. The CDR3 sequence: CASSGQGPLVDQPQHF. The CDR3 DNA is TGTGCCAGCAGTGGACAGGGGCCCCTCGTGGATCAGCCCCAGCATTTT. The rearrangement joins TRBV2 to TRBJ1-5, with TRBD1 identical over 8 bases. Unmatched junction bases numbered 10, after V lost 4 bases and J lost 5 bases. The CDR3 runs 16 residues. CDR1 is SNHLY, CDR2 FYNNEI, per germline.

The chain combines TRBV28 with TRBJ2-3, with D perhaps given as TRBD1 or TRBD2 (5 bases each). This CDR3 has 18 residues. Per germline, CDR1 MDHEN and CDR2 SYDVKM. Trimming left V 6 bases short and J 0 bases short, with 22 bases between. CDR3 sequence: CASRPRARTWTSTDTQYF. In DNA, the CDR3 is TGTGCCAGCAGACCCAGAGCCCGGACTTGGACAAGCACAGATACGCAGTATTTT.

CDR3 region: CASSRGGGMVNEQFF. The CDR3 bases are TGTGCCAGCAGTCGGGGGGGAGGGATGGTCAATGAGCAGTTCTTC. This chain uses TRBV6-5 with TRBJ2-1, with 8 bases identical to TRBD2. With V trimmed by 5 bases and J by 6 bases, 9 bases remained unmatched. Germline-derived CDR1 and CDR2 are MNHEY and SVGAGI. The CDR3 sequence is 15 residues long.

Worth noting for this clone: Germline and junction disagree at one end, which may indicate a read error. V and J are TRBV28 and TRBJ1-1; possible D gene TRBD1, 5 bases. The germline V gene has CDR1 MDHEN and CDR2 SYDVKM. The CDR3 is 14 amino acids. The CDR3 DNA sequence: TGTGCCAGCAATTTAGGGGCCATGAACACTGAAGCTTTCTTT. It encodes CASNLGAMNTEAFF.

The rearrangement joins TRBV25-1 to TRBJ2-5, with D possibly matching TRBD2 (7 bases). Trimming took 0 bases from V and 1 from J, leaving 12 bases between them. The CDR3 is 16 residues long. Germline CDR1 MGHDK, CDR2 SYGVNS. The CDR3 reads CASSEYGGGRQETQYF. DNA of the CDR3: TGTGCCAGCAGTGAATACGGCGGGGGCCGCCAAGAGACCCAGTACTTC.

Points on this clone: The sample contains more than one DNA sequence encoding this CDR3. The rearrangement uses TRBV18 and TRBJ1-5; 7 nucleotides align to TRBD1. Trimming at V came to 6 bases and at J to 4 bases, leaving 6 bases not matched to a gene. The CDR3 is 14 residues long. The germline gives CDR1 KGHSH, CDR2 LQKENI. The chain's CDR3 is CASSPGQNNQPQHF. CDR3 DNA: TGTGCCAGCTCCCCGGGACAGAATAATCAGCCCCAGCATTTT.

This chain links TRBV27 with TRBJ1-4; 11 nucleotides match TRBD1. Trimming removed 6 bases from V and 9 bases from J; junction bases left unmatched: 15. CDR1 is MNHEY and CDR2 is SMNVEV in the germline V gene (reference sequence). The CDR3 loop spans 17 amino acids. The CDR3 DNA follows: TGTGCCAGCAGCCCCCACCGGGACAGGGGGGTTTGGAAAAAACTGTTTTTT. Its protein is CASSPHRDRGVWKKLFF.

V is TRBV5-1 and J is TRBJ2-1, with TRBD2 matching over 7 bases. Germline trimming cut 0 bases from V and 2 bases from J; bases unmatched to any gene: 5. This CDR3 has 16 residues. Germline CDR1 SGHRS, CDR2 YFSETQ. For the CDR3, the DNA is TGCGCCAGCAGCTTGGACGGGGCGGGAGCCTACAATGAGCAGTTCTTC. Translation gives CASSLDGAGAYNEQFF.

The chain uses TRBV5-5 and TRBJ2-7; unclear D gene. This CDR3 has 12 amino acids. V was pared by 4 bases and J by 6 bases, with 11 bases between. The germline CDR1 and CDR2 sequences are SGHKS and YYEKEE (reference sequence). The CDR3 here is CASSLLGFEQYF. CDR3 nucleotide sequence: TGTGCCAGCAGCCTCTTGGGGTTCGAGCAGTACTTC.

V usage is TRBV28 and J usage is TRBJ1-2; D is unclear. The V and J ends lost 4 bases and 1 base respectively, with 13 bases between them. The length of the CDR3 is 15 residues. In germline, CDR1 is MDHEN, CDR2 SYDVKM. CDR3 DNA: TGTGCCAGCAGTTCCTCTGGCGGGTTTAACTATGGCTACACCTTC. Encoded protein: CASSSSGGFNYGYTF.

This clone was seen a single time. The V gene is TRBV6-6, the J gene TRBJ2-1; TRBD2 matches at 14 bases. V lost 6 bases to trimming and J lost 4 bases; unmatched junction nucleotides: 5. Germline CDR1 MNHNY, CDR2 SVGAGI (reference sequence). This CDR3 comprises 16 residues. The CDR3 spells CASSRGLAGGYNEQFF. CDR3 DNA sequence: TGTGCCAGCAGCCGCGGACTAGCGGGGGGTTACAATGAGCAGTTCTTC.